These T cell receptor beta chains were read from a single sample in a study of T cell responses to AZD1222 COVID-19 vaccine. The method was immunoSEQ multiplex PCR; TCRdb's version includes in-frame clones alone and lacks a portion of them. The data contain fewer than 95,000 clones, less than 95% of them singletons. Sample: peripheral blood, taken 28 days after the second AZD1222 dose. Every receptor here comes from an adult who received the AZD1222 COVID-19 vaccine. The conserved cysteine and the conserved F or W are not part of the CDR3 here. Each record gives: V gene, J gene, CDR3 protein.

>TRBV4-2|TRBJ1-2
ASSRTGGAYGYT
>TRBV7-9|TRBJ2-5
ASSYGGEETQY
>TRBV19|TRBJ2-7
ASIGIYPYEQY
>TRBV7-8|TRBJ2-7
ASSPGVSYEQY
>TRBV28|TRBJ2-4
ASSLYRGAKNIQY
>TRBV5-1|TRBJ2-2
ASSLSGTGTGELF
>TRBV27|TRBJ2-3
ASSPIAGADTQY
>TRBV7-2|TRBJ2-7
ASTPATSGRYEQY
>TRBV6-5|TRBJ2-1
ASSSGQGSYNEQF
>TRBV7-7|TRBJ2-2
ASTPGGPGELF
>TRBV28|TRBJ2-3
ASIGADTQY
>TRBV10-3|TRBJ1-2
AISERAAPSGYT
>TRBV20-1|TRBJ1-2
SARQGYGYT
>TRBV15|TRBJ1-5
ATSSNNQPQH
>TRBV7-8|TRBJ2-1
ASSFSGSQYNEQF
>TRBV6-5|TRBJ2-1
ASSYGTGRNEQF
>TRBV29-1|TRBJ2-3
SVEDPLAMPTQY
>TRBV4-1|TRBJ1-2
ASSQADLNYGYT
>TRBV6-2/TRBV6-3|TRBJ2-7
ASSYERTSVDEQY
>TRBV11-2|TRBJ2-5
ASRRTREETQY